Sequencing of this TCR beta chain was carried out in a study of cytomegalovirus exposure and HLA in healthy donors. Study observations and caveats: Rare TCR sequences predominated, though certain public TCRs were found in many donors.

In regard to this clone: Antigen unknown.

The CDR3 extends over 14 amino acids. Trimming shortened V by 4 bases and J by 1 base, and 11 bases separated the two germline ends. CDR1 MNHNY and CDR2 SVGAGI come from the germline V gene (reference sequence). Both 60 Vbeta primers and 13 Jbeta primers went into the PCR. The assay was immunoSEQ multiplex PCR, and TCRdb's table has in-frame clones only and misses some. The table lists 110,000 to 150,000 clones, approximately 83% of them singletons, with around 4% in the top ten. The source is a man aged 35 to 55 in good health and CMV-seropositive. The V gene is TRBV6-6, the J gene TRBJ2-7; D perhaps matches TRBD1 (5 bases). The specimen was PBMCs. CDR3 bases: TGTGCCAGCAGTTCGTCAGGGCAATCCTACGAGCAGTACTTC. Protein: CASSSSGQSYEQYF.